One and the same sample provided the 9 T cell receptor beta chains below, sequenced in a study of beta chain features in type 1 diabetes. Expressed TCRB transcripts were sequenced because the isolated RNA had all been reverse transcribed beforehand. TCRdb's table, derived via immunoSEQ multiplex PCR, lists solely in-frame clones and lacks some. The top ten hold 1.4% of the sample, which has some 150,000 clones, 6.9% seen once. What was sequenced was central memory CD4+ T cells from blood. The receptors shown here come from a woman under 40 in good health.

This clone was counted a few times. The V gene is TRBV21-1, the J gene TRBJ2-3; no check of the table's D call, TRBD2, against the DNA was made. TRBV21-1 is a known pseudogene. This CDR3 has 20 amino acids. CDR3 region: CASSQNCSDLAGVMTDTQYF. Written as DNA, the CDR3 is TGTGCCAGCAGCCAAAACTGCTCGGATCTAGCGGGAGTCATGACAGATACGCAGTATTTT.

The V call is TRBV30, the J call TRBJ2-4, with D perhaps matching TRBD1 (5 bases). CDR3 length equals 14 residues. V was shortened by 1 base and J by 15 bases, with 22 bases between the two germline ends. From germline, CDR1 is GTSNPN and CDR2 SVGIG (reference sequence). The CDR3 DNA reads as TGTGCCTGGAGTGCCAAGGGCAGGGCCTACTTCTGGTACTTC. Amino acids: CAWSAKGRAYFWYF.

The V call is TRBV7-2, the J call TRBJ2-5, with D maybe TRBD1 (7 bases). The CDR3 is 14 amino acids. Germline V gives CDR1 SGHTA, CDR2 FQGNSA. Trimming took off 2 bases at V and 4 bases at J, with 11 bases between the two ends. The CDR3 is CASSLWQGGETQYF. CDR3 nucleotide sequence: TGTGCCAGCAGCTTATGGCAGGGGGGAGAGACCCAGTACTTC.

This clone was found many times. The chain joins TRBV5-6 to TRBJ2-2; possible D gene TRBD1, 6 bases. Germline V gives CDR1 SGHDT, CDR2 YYEEEE. The CDR3 contains 16 residues. Trimming took 1 base from V and 3 from J, leaving 13 bases between them. The CDR3 sequence is CASSLFTGQHTGELFF. Written as DNA, the CDR3 is TGTGCCAGCAGCTTGTTTACAGGGCAACACACCGGGGAGCTGTTTTTT.

This clone came up once. The V call is TRBV6-1, the J call TRBJ2-1, with 7 bases lining up with TRBD1. Per the germline V gene, CDR1 is MNHNS and CDR2 is SASEGT. This CDR3 contains 13 residues. After removal of 8 bases from V and 15 bases from J, the junction contained 16 bases not matched to a gene. The DNA of the CDR3 is TGTGCCAGCGACCGGGACAGAACCTCGATAGGGTTCTTC. This codes for CASDRDRTSIGFF.

The genes are TRBV7-2 and TRBJ1-5; 9 positions agree with TRBD1. This CDR3 is 14 amino acids long. From germline, CDR1 is SGHTA and CDR2 FQGNSA. The J segment lost 6 bases and the V segment lost 5 bases, leaving 5 bases of the junction unmatched. CDR3 loop: CASSPGTGPQPQHF. Here the CDR3 DNA reads TGTGCCAGCAGCCCAGGGACAGGGCCTCAGCCCCAGCATTTT. Together with reference TRBV7-2 and TRBJ1-5, the CDR3 gives the full variable domain: GAGVSQSPSNKVTEKGKDVELRCDPISGHTALYWYRQSLGQGLEFLIYFQGNSAPDKSGLPSDRFSAERTGGSVSTLTIQRTQQEDSAVYLCASSPGTGPQPQHFGDGTRLSIL.

This clone was seen ten or more times. The chain joins TRBV4-2 to TRBJ2-1, with TRBD2 matching over 11 bases. The CDR3 has 14 residues. The V gene's germline CDR1 is LGHNA and CDR2 YNFKEQ. V shed 7 bases, J shed 5 bases, and the junction held 4 bases outside the gene matches. CDR3 protein: CASMPGLADNEQFF. The CDR3 DNA is TGTGCCAGCATGCCGGGACTAGCGGACAATGAGCAGTTCTTC.

The J gene is TRBJ2-5, the V gene TRBV11-2; 10 bases match TRBD2. The CDR3 has 15 amino acids. Germline values: CDR1 SGHAT, CDR2 FQNNGV. J gave up 5 bases and V 5 bases, and 8 bases lay outside the gene matches. In DNA form, the CDR3 reads TGTGCCAGCAGCGCGGGACTAGCGTGGAAGGAGACCCAGTACTTC. Translated, it gives CASSAGLAWKETQYF.

The chain couples TRBV6-6 to TRBJ2-7; no definite D call. Germline V gene data show CDR1 as MNHNY and CDR2 as SVGAGI (reference sequence). The V and J ends lost 6 bases and 0 bases respectively, with 12 bases between them. The CDR3 has 14 residues. CDR3 coding DNA: TGTGCCAGCAGCCGCCAGGCTGGCTCCTACGAGCAGTACTTC. Protein product: CASSRQAGSYEQYF.